A single sample gave rise to the 13 T cell receptor beta chains below, sequenced in a study of shared clonotypes between healthy human individuals. Assay used: immunoSEQ multiplex PCR; TCRdb lists only in-frame clones, some missing. The data show roughly 2,500,000 clones, 80% to 95% seen once. The specimen was naive CD4+ T cells from PBMCs. Documented subset: CD45RA+ positively selected. Receptors were obtained from a man aged 18 to 30 in good health. Some clones in this sample may be carry-over from other donors' samples.

Details on this clone: A read error is likely, as this CDR3 ends without the conserved phenylalanine or tryptophan. This chain joins TRBV5-5 and TRBJ2-7; D uncertain. Trimming shortened V by 0 bases and J by 2 bases, and 9 bases separated the two germline ends. Germline V gives CDR1 SGHKS, CDR2 YYEKEE (reference sequence). CDR3 length equals 14 residues. CDR3 amino acids: CASSLDNRAYEQYL. The CDR3 nucleotides read TGTGCCAGCAGCTTGGACAACAGAGCCTACGAGCAGTACCTC.

This clone is a singleton in its sample. The rearrangement links TRBV15 to TRBJ1-2; D is unclear. The CDR3 runs 14 residues. CDR1 is LNHNV, CDR2 YYDKDF, per germline (reference sequence). V was trimmed by 0 bases and J by 0 bases, leaving 5 bases between them. The CDR3 DNA follows: TGTGCCACCAGCAGAGATTCACCTAACTATGGCTACACCTTC. Residues: CATSRDSPNYGYTF.

The chain uses TRBV28 and TRBJ1-2, with D unresolved. The CDR3 length is 13 residues. With 6 bases removed from V and 8 bases from J, the gap between germline ends came to 16 bases. CDR1 and CDR2 (germline): MDHEN, SYDVKM. The CDR3 DNA is TGTGCCAGCAGCTCCCAAATACAGTGGGGCTACACCTTC. Its protein product is CASSSQIQWGYTF.

The chain links TRBV19 to TRBJ2-1, with TRBD2 matching 11 bases. The CDR3 runs 18 residues. The V gene end was trimmed by 3 bases and the J gene end by 1 base; junction bases not matched to a gene: 8. Germline V gene lookup returns CDR1 LNHDA and CDR2 SQIVND (reference sequence). CDR3 residues: CASSISGRAFQSYNEQFF. CDR3 sequence (DNA): TGTGCCAGTAGTATTAGCGGGAGGGCCTTTCAGTCCTACAATGAGCAGTTCTTC.

The chain joins TRBV7-8 to TRBJ2-5; 8 bases align to TRBD1. This CDR3 comprises 14 residues. Per the germline V gene, CDR1 is SGHVS and CDR2 is FQNEAQ. Germline trimming cut 1 base from V and 7 bases from J; bases unmatched to any gene: 5. The CDR3 DNA sequence: TGTGCCAGCAGCTTAGAAGTCCAGGGGGCGACCCAGTACTTC. It codes for CASSLEVQGATQYF.

The chain employs TRBV5-7 and TRBJ2-7, with unresolved D. TRBV5-7 is given ORF status, its function remaining uncertain. There are 14 residues in the CDR3. Trimming shortened V by 0 bases and J by 3 bases, and 10 bases separated the two germline ends. CDR3 coding DNA: TGTGCCAGCAGCTTGGCTGTATCCGGCTACGAGCAGTACTTC. Its translation: CASSLAVSGYEQYF.

This chain links TRBV7-2 with TRBJ2-5, with TRBD2 matching 8 bases. V lost 2 bases, J lost 4 bases, and 6 bases stayed unmatched. The CDR3 totals 15 residues. Per the germline V gene, CDR1 is SGHTA and CDR2 is FQGNSA. The CDR3 region has the DNA TGTGCCAGCAGCTTATCGAGCGGGAGAATAGAGACCCAGTACTTC. Its protein is CASSLSSGRIETQYF. The full variable domain, with the rest looked up from reference TRBV7-2 and TRBJ2-5, is GAGVSQSPSNKVTEKGKDVELRCDPISGHTALYWYRQSLGQGLEFLIYFQGNSAPDKSGLPSDRFSAERTGGSVSTLTIQRTQQEDSAVYLCASSLSSGRIETQYFGPGTRLLVL.

This chain joins TRBV6-6 and TRBJ2-7, with TRBD1 matching over 7 bases. Germline CDR1 MNHNY, CDR2 SVGAGI (reference sequence). Losses at the gene ends were 6 bases for V and 0 bases for J; bases not matched to a gene: 8. There are 15 residues in the CDR3. DNA of the CDR3: TGTGCCAGCAGCGAACCCGGGACAGCCTCCTACGAGCAGTACTTC. It yields the protein CASSEPGTASYEQYF.

With regard to this clone: Other DNA variants within this sample encode the same CDR3. This chain connects TRBV28 to TRBJ1-3; 7 positions agree with TRBD1. Per germline, CDR1 MDHEN and CDR2 SYDVKM. Trimming at V came to 8 bases and at J to 0 bases, leaving 4 bases not matched to a gene. The CDR3 has 14 amino acids. CDR3 in DNA: TGTGCCAGCCGGGACAGTAGCTCTGGAAACACCATATATTTT. Translated: CASRDSSSGNTIYF. Full variable domain (rest looked up from reference TRBV28 and TRBJ1-3): DVKVTQSSRYLVKRTGEKVFLECVQDMDHENMFWYRQDPGLGLRLIYFSYDVKMKEKGDIPEGYSVSREKKERFSLILESASTNQTSMYLCASRDSSSGNTIYFGEGSWLTVV.

The chain has TRBV2 and TRBJ2-1; TRBD2 might be the D (5 bases). The V end lost 8 bases, the J end lost 4 bases, and 15 bases lay between the germline ends. Germline V lookup: CDR1 SNHLY, CDR2 FYNNEI. CDR3 length: 14 amino acids. In nucleotides, the CDR3 is TGTGCCAGCGGGTGGGTGAGCGGATACAATGAGCAGTTCTTC. Protein sequence: CASGWVSGYNEQFF. The variable domain in full, with the rest retrieved from reference TRBV2 and TRBJ2-1, is EPEVTQTPSHQVTQMGQEVILRCVPISNHLYFYWYRQILGQKVEFLVSFYNNEISEKSEIFDDQFSVERPDGSNFTLKIRSTKLEDSAMYFCASGWVSGYNEQFFGPGTRLTVL.

This sequence joins TRBV2 and TRBJ1-5; tentative D call: TRBD1 (5 bases). V shed 6 bases and J shed 6 bases, with 15 bases lying between them. CDR3 length equals 14 residues. The germline CDR1 and CDR2 sequences are SNHLY and FYNNEI. This chain's CDR3 is CASSERTLGQPQHF. CDR3 DNA: TGTGCCAGCAGCGAAAGGACACTGGGTCAGCCCCAGCATTTT. Drawing the rest from reference TRBV2 and TRBJ1-5, the complete variable domain is EPEVTQTPSHQVTQMGQEVILRCVPISNHLYFYWYRQILGQKVEFLVSFYNNEISEKSEIFDDQFSVERPDGSNFTLKIRSTKLEDSAMYFCASSERTLGQPQHFGDGTRLSIL.

The V gene is TRBV18, the J gene TRBJ2-7, with a possible D match to TRBD1 (5 bases). V was pared by 3 bases and J by 3 bases, with 15 bases between. Germline CDR1 KGHSH, CDR2 LQKENI. The CDR3 spans 15 residues. The CDR3 bases are TGTGCCAGCTCACCCCAAGGCCAGGGAAACTACGAGCAGTACTTC. Its translation: CASSPQGQGNYEQYF.

The chain employs TRBV4-2 and TRBJ2-5, with D possibly matching TRBD2 (6 bases). Trimming left V 4 bases short and J 2 bases short, with 14 bases between. From germline, CDR1 is LGHNA and CDR2 YNFKEQ. CDR3 size: 15 residues. CDR3 sequence reads: CASSPGRGRQETQYF. The CDR3 DNA reads as TGTGCCAGCAGCCCCGGGAGAGGGAGGCAAGAGACCCAGTACTTC.